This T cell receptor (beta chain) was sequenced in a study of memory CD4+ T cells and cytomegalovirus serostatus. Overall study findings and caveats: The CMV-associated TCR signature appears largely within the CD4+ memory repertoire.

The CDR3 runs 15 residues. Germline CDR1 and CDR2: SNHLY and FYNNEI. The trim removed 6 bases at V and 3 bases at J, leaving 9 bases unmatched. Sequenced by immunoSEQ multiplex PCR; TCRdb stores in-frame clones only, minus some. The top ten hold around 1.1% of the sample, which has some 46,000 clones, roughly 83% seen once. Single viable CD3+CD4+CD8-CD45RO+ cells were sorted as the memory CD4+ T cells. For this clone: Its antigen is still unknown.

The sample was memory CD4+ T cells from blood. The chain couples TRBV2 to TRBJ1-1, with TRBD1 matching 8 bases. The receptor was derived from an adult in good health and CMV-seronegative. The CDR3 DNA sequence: TGTGCCAGCAGCCGACAGGGGATGGGTGACACTGAAGCTTTCTTT. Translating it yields CASSRQGMGDTEAFF.